This TCR beta chain was profiled in a study of long-term antiretroviral therapy in people with HIV. CDR1 is MGHRA, CDR2 YSYEKL, per germline. The germline V and J ends were trimmed by 0 bases and 1 base, with 10 bases remaining between them. This CDR3 is built from 16 residues. Sequencing relied on immunoSEQ assay v3.0, run at survey level. The data were produced by immunoSEQ multiplex PCR, yet TCRdb's version contains in-frame clones alone and is incomplete. The sample has around 40,000 clones, about 88% seen once; the top ten hold around 3.9%. As regards this clone: The antigen is unknown.

Study observations and caveats: Blood collection from the mid-2000s to the late 2010s possibly occurred under older ART regimens. Those clones which expanded before ART made up the dominant part of the repertoire at all time points.

The chain uses TRBV4-1 and TRBJ1-3, with D perhaps TRBD1 (5 bases). The receptor comes from a woman aged 18-29 years with HIV. The sample in question was unsorted PBMCs, obtained just before starting antiretroviral therapy. CDR3 sequence reads: CASSQDLGASGNTIYF. CDR3 sequence (DNA): TGCGCCAGCAGCCAAGATCTCGGGGCATCTGGAAACACCATATATTTT.